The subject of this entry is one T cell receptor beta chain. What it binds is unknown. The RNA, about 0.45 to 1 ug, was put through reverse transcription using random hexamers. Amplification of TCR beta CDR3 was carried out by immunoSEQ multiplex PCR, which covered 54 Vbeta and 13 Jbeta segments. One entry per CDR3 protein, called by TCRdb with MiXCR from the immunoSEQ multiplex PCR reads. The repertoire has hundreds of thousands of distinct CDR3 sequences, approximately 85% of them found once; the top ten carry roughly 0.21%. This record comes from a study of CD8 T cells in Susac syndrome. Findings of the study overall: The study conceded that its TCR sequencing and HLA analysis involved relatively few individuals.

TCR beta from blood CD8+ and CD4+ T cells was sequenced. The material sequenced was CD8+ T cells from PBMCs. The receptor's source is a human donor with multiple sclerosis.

CDR3 in amino acids: CASSPGVGYEQYF. For the CDR3, the DNA is TGTGCCAGCTCACCAGGGGTGGGCTACGAGCAGTACTTC. The chain carries TRBV18 and TRBJ2-7; D gene unclear. CDR1 and CDR2 (germline): KGHSH, LQKENI. The CDR3 contains 13 residues. The germline V and J ends were trimmed by 2 bases and 3 bases, with 8 bases remaining between them.